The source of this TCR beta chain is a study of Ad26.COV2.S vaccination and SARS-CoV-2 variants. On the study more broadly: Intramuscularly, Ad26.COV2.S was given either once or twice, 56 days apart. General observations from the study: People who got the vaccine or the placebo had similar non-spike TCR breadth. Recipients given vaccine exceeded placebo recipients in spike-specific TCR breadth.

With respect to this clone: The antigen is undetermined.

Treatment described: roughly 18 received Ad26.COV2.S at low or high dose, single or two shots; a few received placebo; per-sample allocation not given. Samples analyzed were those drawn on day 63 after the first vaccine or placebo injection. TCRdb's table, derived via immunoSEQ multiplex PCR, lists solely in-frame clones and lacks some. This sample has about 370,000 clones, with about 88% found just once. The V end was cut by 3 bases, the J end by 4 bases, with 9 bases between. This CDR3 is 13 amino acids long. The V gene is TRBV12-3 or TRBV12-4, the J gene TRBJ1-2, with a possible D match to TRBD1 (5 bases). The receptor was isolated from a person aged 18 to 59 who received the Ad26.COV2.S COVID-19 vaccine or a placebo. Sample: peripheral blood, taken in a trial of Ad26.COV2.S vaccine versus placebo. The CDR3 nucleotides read TGTGCCAGCAGTTTTGCGGGGGGCTATGGCTACACCTTC. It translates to CASSFAGGYGYTF.